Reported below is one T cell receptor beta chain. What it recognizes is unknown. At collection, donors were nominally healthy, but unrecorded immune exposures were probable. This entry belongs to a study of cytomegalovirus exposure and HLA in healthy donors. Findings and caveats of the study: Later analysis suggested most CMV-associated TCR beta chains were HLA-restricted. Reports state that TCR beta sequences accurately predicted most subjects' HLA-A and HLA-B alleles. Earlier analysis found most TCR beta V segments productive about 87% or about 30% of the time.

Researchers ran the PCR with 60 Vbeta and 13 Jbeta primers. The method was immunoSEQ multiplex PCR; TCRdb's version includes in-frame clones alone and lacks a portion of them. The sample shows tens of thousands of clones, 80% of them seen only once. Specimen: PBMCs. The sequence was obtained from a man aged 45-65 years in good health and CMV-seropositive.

In nucleotides, the CDR3 is TGTGCCAGCAGTCTGGGGGCCGGGGCGGGAGGGCCCGAGCAGTACTTC. As protein: CASSLGAGAGGPEQYF. The chain carries TRBV2 and TRBJ2-7, with 9 bases matching TRBD2. Germline lookup yields CDR1 SNHLY and CDR2 FYNNEI. The CDR3 consists of 16 residues. V lost 5 bases and J lost 6; bases outside the gene matches: 14.